The T cell receptor beta chain described here comes from a study of T cell responses to AZD1222 COVID-19 vaccine. This CDR3 has 17 amino acids. The V end lost 2 bases, the J end lost 0 bases, and 11 bases lay between the germline ends. CDR1 is MDHEN, CDR2 SYDVKM, per germline. The repertoire was sequenced with immunoSEQ multiplex PCR; TCRdb's copy has only in-frame clones and lacks some. The table lists over 150,000 clones, about nine tenths of them singletons. This TCR came from an adult in good health. The V call is TRBV28, the J call TRBJ1-6, with D uncertain. The source was peripheral blood, collected on day 0 of AZD1222 vaccination. The CDR3 sequence: CASSLEVGSSYNSPLHF. Written as DNA, the CDR3 is TGTGCCAGCAGTTTAGAGGTGGGAAGCTCCTATAATTCACCCCTCCACTTT. The full variable domain, its missing parts supplied by reference TRBV28 and TRBJ1-6, is DVKVTQSSRYLVKRTGEKVFLECVQDMDHENMFWYRQDPGLGLRLIYFSYDVKMKEKGDIPEGYSVSREKKERFSLILESASTNQTSMYLCASSLEVGSSYNSPLHFGNGTRLTVT.